These 5 T cell receptor beta chains came from one sample sequenced in a study of molecular identifiers for immune sequencing clone quantification. TCRdb independently ran MiXCR on the PCR reads; one entry per CDR3 protein. The sample includes some 320,000 distinct CDR3 sequences, about a fifth seen only once; the top ten take roughly 0.86%. The material sequenced was naive CD8+ T cells from blood, with Jurkat cell RNA spiked in. Subset in this sample: FACS-sorted CD8+CD4-CCR7+CD45RA+ naive T cells. These receptors were obtained from a human donor in good health. Some libraries in this study had Jurkat cell RNA spiked in.

This clonotype was detected many times. The CDR3 spells CASSSTSASENIQYF. The CDR3 DNA reads TGTGCCAGCAGCTCGACTAGCGCATCGGAAAACATTCAGTACTTC. The V call is TRBV13, the J call TRBJ2-4; TRBD2 aligns across 8 bases. The length of the CDR3 is 15 residues. Germline-derived CDR1 and CDR2 are PRHDT and FYEKMQ (reference sequence). The V segment lost 4 bases and the J segment 5 bases; nucleotides outside the gene matches: 7. Looking up the rest from reference TRBV13 and TRBJ2-4 gives the full variable domain: AAGVIQSPRHLIKEKRETATLKCYPIPRHDTVYWYQQGPGQDPQFLISFYEKMQSDKGSIPDRFSAQQFSDYHSELNMSSLELGDSALYFCASSSTSASENIQYFGAGTRLSVL.

The sample holds many counts of this clonotype. The gene calls are TRBV12-3 or TRBV12-4 and TRBJ2-5; 10 bases line up with TRBD2. The CDR3 has 15 residues. Trimming cost V 4 bases and J 2 bases; bases outside gene matches: 4. In DNA form, the CDR3 reads TGTGCCAGCAGTTCAGCGGGGGGGCCGCAAGAGACCCAGTACTTC. This gives the protein CASSSAGGPQETQYF.

This clonotype was detected many times. The V call is TRBV16, the J call TRBJ2-5, with TRBD2 identical over 8 bases. Germline V gene sequence: CDR1 KGHSY, CDR2 FQNENV. The V gene end was trimmed by 0 bases and the J gene end by 2 bases; junction bases not matched to a gene: 8. There are 17 residues in the CDR3. CDR3 residues: CASSQSLSGGKQETQYF. The DNA of the CDR3 is TGTGCCAGCAGCCAATCTCTCAGCGGGGGTAAGCAAGAGACCCAGTACTTC.

In its sample, this clonotype was seen many times. CDR3 protein: CASSQDRGRTVNTGELFF. In DNA form, the CDR3 reads TGTGCCAGCAGCCAAGATAGAGGTAGAACGGTGAACACCGGGGAGCTGTTTTTT. The genes are TRBV14 and TRBJ2-2; unclear D gene. The CDR3 is 18 amino acids. Trimming pared 0 bases from V and 1 base from J, leaving 15 bases between. Per the germline V gene, CDR1 is SGHDN and CDR2 is FVKESK.

About this clonotype: One base away lies a much larger clone, so this may be a sequencing read error. This chain joins TRBV28 and TRBJ1-6; D uncertain. Per germline, CDR1 MDHEN and CDR2 SYDVKM. This CDR3 has 17 amino acids. In DNA, the CDR3 is TGTGCCAGCAGTTTATTGGGAACCCCCATCGATAATCCACCCCTCCACTTT. This encodes CASSLLGTPIDNPPLHF.